This TCR beta chain was documented in a study of T-cell memory formation after mild COVID-19. A 5'RACE reaction primed in the constant segment made cDNA libraries of TCR alpha and TCR beta, and these carried sample barcodes and UMIs. TCRdb processed the 5' RACE reads anew with MiXCR; each CDR3 protein has one entry. The data hold under 350,000 distinct CDR3 sequences, with 15% to 20% observed a single time. In the case of this clonotype: The antigen is undetermined.

The germline V gene has CDR1 SGHKS and CDR2 YYEKEE (reference sequence). The CDR3 is 15 amino acids. V was cut by 2 bases and J by 6 bases, with 14 bases left in between. Study-wide findings and caveats: Day 15 to 85 contractors were CD4/CD8 balanced; later expanders leaned CD4+. The finding that pre-infection memory included some responding clones suggested that cross-reactive memory joined.

The sequenced sample was PBMCs or a T cell subset sorted from them (not recorded which). V gene TRBV5-5 combines with J gene TRBJ2-2; maybe TRBD1 (5 bases). The source is a man between 18 and 29 years old who had mild COVID-19 (a few samples of this study predate the infection). Cell type and time point are not known. Written as DNA, the CDR3 is TGTGCCAGCAGCTTTGTCAGGGCTGAGGCCGGGGAGCTGTTTTTT. This sequence encodes CASSFVRAEAGELFF.